This T cell receptor (beta chain) came from a study of blood T cell repertoires in COVID-19. Study-wide context: Some COVID-19 samples were acute and others convalescent; all came from the United States, Italy and Spain. The cDNA or gDNA used as material had been derived from T cells, B-cell-depleted T cells, or PBMCs.

As handled by the study authors: Nucleated cell counts were estimated from reference gene primer amplification. Sequenced by immunoSEQ multiplex PCR; TCRdb stores in-frame clones only, minus some. V and J calls and clone size are those listed in that table; D and trimming were worked out from the DNA. The sample lists some 200,000 clones; 88% were seen once. There are 13 residues in the CDR3. Deletions cut 2 bases from V and 7 bases from J, with 12 bases between. Germline CDR1 and CDR2: MNHEY and SMNVEV (reference sequence). This chain links TRBV27 with TRBJ2-7; possible D gene TRBD2, 6 bases. Sequences were obtained from peripheral blood. The source is a man between 40 and 49 years old with active or convalescent COVID-19. The CDR3 loop is CASSLDGGREQYF. The CDR3 bases are TGTGCCAGCAGTTTAGATGGTGGGAGGGAGCAGTACTTC.